This T cell receptor beta chain was captured in a study of T cells in Graves' hyperthyroidism and ophthalmopathy. Study-level findings and limits: Separation of ophthalmopathy from stable hyperthyroidism was achieved by a 13 V-J model. Most expanded thyroid clonotypes above 0.001 recurred in blood.

Ophthalmopathy patients had moderate-to-severe active disease, CAS ≥3, NOSPECS ≥4, and disease duration under 3 months. CDR1 and CDR2 (germline): MNHEY, SMNVEV (reference sequence). This CDR3 has 17 amino acids. V was pared by 2 bases and J by 0 bases, with 13 bases between. At least ten counts were recorded for this clonotype. What it binds is unknown. Amplification yielded TCR beta CDR3 regions, with RNA transcripts as the source. In the first-round RT-PCR of the TCR CDR3, the HTBI primer set was used. TCRdb processed the multiplex PCR reads anew with MiXCR; each CDR3 protein has one entry. Among a few hundred thousand distinct CDR3 sequences listed, around a sixth were seen once.

The V call is TRBV27, the J call TRBJ2-2, with unresolved D. This receptor was taken from a man aged 18 to 29 with Graves' ophthalmopathy. Sequencing was carried out using blood. CDR3 DNA: TGTGCCAGCAGTTTAGGGCTAGGAATATCGAACACCGGGGAGCTGTTTTTT. Its translation: CASSLGLGISNTGELFF.